This T cell receptor (beta chain) was sequenced in a study of blood T cell repertoires in COVID-19. Overall study context: PBMCs, B-cell-depleted T cells, or T cells were the source of the cDNA or gDNA that made up the material.

This CDR3 is 19 amino acids long. Germline V gene sequence: CDR1 SNHLY, CDR2 FYNNEI. V was pared by 6 bases and J by 5 bases, with 22 bases of the junction left unmatched. Profiling relied on immunoSEQ multiplex PCR, and the TCRdb table lists in-frame clones only, not all of them. The sample lists some 40,000 clones, roughly four fifths occurring once. This chain joins TRBV2 and TRBJ2-3; TRBD1 aligns across 8 bases. The source material was peripheral blood. The source is a human donor in a cohort sampled during active or convalescent COVID-19. The donor label of this sample is uncertain. The CDR3 protein is CASSAGGRGLRKQGDTQYF. CDR3 coding DNA: TGTGCCAGCAGCGCAGGGGGCCGAGGGCTACGAAAGCAGGGAGATACGCAGTATTTT.